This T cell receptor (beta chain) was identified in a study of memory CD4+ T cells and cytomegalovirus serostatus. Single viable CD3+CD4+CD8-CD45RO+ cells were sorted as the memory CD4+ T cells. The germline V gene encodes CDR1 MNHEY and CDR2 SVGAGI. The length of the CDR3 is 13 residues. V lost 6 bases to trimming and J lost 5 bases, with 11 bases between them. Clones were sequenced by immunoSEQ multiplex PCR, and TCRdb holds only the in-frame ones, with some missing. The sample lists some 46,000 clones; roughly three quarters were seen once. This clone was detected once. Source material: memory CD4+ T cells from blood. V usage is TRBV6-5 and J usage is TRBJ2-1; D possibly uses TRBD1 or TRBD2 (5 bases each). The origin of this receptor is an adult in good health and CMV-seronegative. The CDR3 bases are TGTGCCAGCAGCAGGGACCCGGACAATGAGCAGTTCTTC. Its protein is CASSRDPDNEQFF.